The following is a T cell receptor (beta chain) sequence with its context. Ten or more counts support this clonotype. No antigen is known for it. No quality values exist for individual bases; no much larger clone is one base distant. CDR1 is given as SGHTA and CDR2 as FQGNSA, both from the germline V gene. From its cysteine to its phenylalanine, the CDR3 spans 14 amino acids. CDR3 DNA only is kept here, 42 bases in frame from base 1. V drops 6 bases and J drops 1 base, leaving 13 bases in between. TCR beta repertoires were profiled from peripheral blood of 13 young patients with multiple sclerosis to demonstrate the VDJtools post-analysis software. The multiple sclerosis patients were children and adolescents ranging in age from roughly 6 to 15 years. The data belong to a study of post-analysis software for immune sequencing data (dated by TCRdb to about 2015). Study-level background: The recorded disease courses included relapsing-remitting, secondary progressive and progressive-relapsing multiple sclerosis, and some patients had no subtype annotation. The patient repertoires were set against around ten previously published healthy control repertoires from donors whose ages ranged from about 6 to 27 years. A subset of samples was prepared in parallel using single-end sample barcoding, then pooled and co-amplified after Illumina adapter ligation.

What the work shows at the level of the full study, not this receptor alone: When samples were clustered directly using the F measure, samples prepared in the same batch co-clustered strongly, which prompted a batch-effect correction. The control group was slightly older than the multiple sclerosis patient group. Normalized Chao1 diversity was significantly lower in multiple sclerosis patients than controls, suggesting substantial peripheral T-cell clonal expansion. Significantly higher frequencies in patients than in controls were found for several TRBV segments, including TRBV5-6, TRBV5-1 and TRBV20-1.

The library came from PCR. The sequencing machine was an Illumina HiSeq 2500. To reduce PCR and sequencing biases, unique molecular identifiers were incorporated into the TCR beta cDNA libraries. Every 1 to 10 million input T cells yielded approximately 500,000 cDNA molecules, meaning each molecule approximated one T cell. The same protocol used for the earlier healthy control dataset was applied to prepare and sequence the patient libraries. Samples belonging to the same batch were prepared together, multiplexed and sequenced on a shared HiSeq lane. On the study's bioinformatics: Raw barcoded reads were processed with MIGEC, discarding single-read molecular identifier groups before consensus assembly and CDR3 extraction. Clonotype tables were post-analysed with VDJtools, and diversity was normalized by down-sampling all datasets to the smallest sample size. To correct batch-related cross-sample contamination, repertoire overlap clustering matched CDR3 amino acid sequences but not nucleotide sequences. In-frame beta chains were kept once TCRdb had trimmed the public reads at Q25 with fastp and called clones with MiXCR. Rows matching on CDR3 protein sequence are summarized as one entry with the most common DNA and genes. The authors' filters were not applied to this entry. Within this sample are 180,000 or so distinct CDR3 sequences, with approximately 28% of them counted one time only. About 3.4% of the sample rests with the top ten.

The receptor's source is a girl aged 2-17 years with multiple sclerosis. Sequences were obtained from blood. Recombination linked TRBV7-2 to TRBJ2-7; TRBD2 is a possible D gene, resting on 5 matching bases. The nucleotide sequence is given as TGTGCCAGCAGTGGACTGGTGAGTTCCTACGAGCAGTACTTC. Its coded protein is CASSGLVSSYEQYF.